This TCR beta chain was identified during a study of cytomegalovirus exposure and HLA in healthy donors. As regards this clone: Antigen specificity is unknown.

The donors were part of the validation cohort, which consisted of about 130 subjects and was separate from the first cohort of several hundred subjects. The germline gives CDR1 SGHVS, CDR2 FNYEAQ. The J segment lost 6 bases and the V segment lost 2 bases, leaving 3 bases of the junction unmatched. The CDR3 is 13 residues long. Study-level points and caveats: Under in vitro conditions, a few CMV-associated chains were confirmed as specific for CMV antigens. TCR beta chains numbering more than 150 were designated cytomegalovirus-associated.

TCRdb keeps only in-frame clones here, not all; method: immunoSEQ multiplex PCR. The table records 190,000 or so clones, 84% of them present only once. The chain combines TRBV7-6 with TRBJ1-2; TRBD1 matches 7 bases. Input material: PBMCs. This clonotype originated in a woman aged 18-29 years in good health and CMV-seropositive. For the CDR3, the DNA is TGTGCCAGCAGCTTATCCGGACAGGATGGCTACACCTTC. Its translation is CASSLSGQDGYTF.